The entry below describes one T cell receptor (beta chain). This clone was detected once. Its antigen is currently not known. No base qualities exist here, and no much larger clone lies one base off it. This sample is part of a study of cytomegalovirus exposure and HLA in healthy donors (dated by TCRdb to 2016 to 2017). About the investigation overall: According to an earlier analysis of a few hundred of the donors, some 180 million T cells yielded roughly 110 million unique TCR beta sequences and around 280 Gb of sequence data. Roughly 300 gigabases of sequencing data and 78 million or so unique TCR sequences were included in an early release covering over 600 HLA-typed donors. Of the 300 to 450 genotyped donors, about 84% fell in the genetic ancestry cluster associated with self-reported Caucasian donors. The aim of the study was to test whether cataloging public T cell receptors could identify signatures of past pathogen exposure. The study used immunosequencing to profile the T cell repertoires of around 600 subjects and linked those repertoires to cytomegalovirus serostatus. Besides the first cohort of 500 to 700 subjects, a separate validation cohort made up of 120 different subjects was used. High-throughput TCR immunosequencing, statistical association of individual TCRs with disease status, and machine learning were combined to predict cytomegalovirus infection status. A later analysis re-examined previously published TCR beta repertoires from 610 or so donors and added high-resolution HLA genotyping to investigate patterns of TCR occurrence. Rather than using new phenotypic data, the later analysis identified candidate immune exposures from TCR beta sequences and from how often those sequences occurred across donors. To decide whether each TCR beta V gene segment behaved as functional or pseudogenic, an earlier analysis of some 570 of the donors relied on high-throughput TCR beta sequencing. Donor age, sex, ethnicity and CMV serostatus were compiled alongside the repertoire data. A later genetic analysis used genome-wide SNP genotypes for about three fifths of the 666 donors, treating that subset as a discovery cohort. Every discovery cohort repertoire had been produced on one sequencing platform. HLA typing included class I and class II loci at four-digit resolution. The number of donors typed differed by locus, with roughly 629-640 for A, B, C, DRB1 and DQB1, roughly 520 for DQA1, 600 to 610 for DPA1, and 472 for DPB1. About 5 DR-DQ haplotypes were handled as single units for association and clustering, since linkage in the cohort was strong. Among around 400 genotyped donors of the cohort, an average of about 240,000 unique TCR beta nucleotide sequences was sequenced per donor, of which approximately 19% were non-productive. The research as a whole found: The authors suggested that the approach could potentially be extended to other disease states and immunological phenotypes. An earlier analysis of 587 of the donors showed that most TCR beta V segments appeared in productive rearrangements either about 90% or about 30% of the time, which broadly matched IMGT annotations. Cytomegalovirus status was reported to be diagnosed by the classifier with high specificity and sensitivity in both the original and validation cohorts. A further reported finding was that TCR beta sequences accurately predicted the HLA-A and HLA-B alleles for most subjects in the first cohort. A group of highly shared sequence variants was considered likely to be a technical artifact of the sequencing pipeline. In a later analysis, TCR association rates were found to vary across HLA loci, with the most associated TCRs seen for DRB1 alleles and the fewest for HLA-C alleles. For the cohort, immune exposure information was limited to CMV serostatus. Several of the top co-occurrence clusters appeared to be linked to parvovirus B19, influenza, CMV and Epstein-Barr virus, according to a later analysis. Only TCR beta chains were sequenced in this cohort, and the absence of alpha or paired-chain data limited detectable features. Because HLA typing was missing for some donors at each locus, association tests included only the typed subset. The presence/absence analyses assumed that sequencing depth was roughly uniform across donors, and that assumption may not be true. A later analysis found that HLA-associated TCR beta chains were more clonally expanded and had lower generation probabilities than equally common non-associated chains. Linkage disequilibrium might explain the correlated functional status among segregating V segments, but an unknown experimental factor could not be excluded. A later analysis associated 16,951 TCR beta sequences with specific HLA alleles at a false discovery rate of 0.05. Compared with the 666-donor mean, donors in an Asian-associated ancestry cluster had fewer N-insertions in productive TCRs, according to a later genetic analysis. Three of the identified cytomegalovirus-associated TCR beta chains were confirmed in vitro to be specific for cytomegalovirus antigens. When HLA alleles, especially DR and DQ, strongly co-occurred, TCR associations were difficult to assign to individual alleles. While some public TCRs were present in many individuals, most TCR sequences turned up only very rarely across donors. V-gene and J-gene trimming of TCR beta chains was associated with a missense DCLRE1C variant in a later genetic analysis, and the association was replicated in an independent cohort. Because counts were too low, seventeen rarely observed V segments, including chromosome 9 orphons, were left out of the earlier analysis of approximately 580 of the donors. Because the 87-base-pair reads could not distinguish some IMGT-functional V segments, including TRBV6-2 and TRBV6-3, those segments were excluded. The study gave a list of 150 to 200 TCR beta chains associated with cytomegalovirus. A later analysis found that most CMV-associated TCR beta chains appeared HLA-restricted, with HLA associations seemingly driven largely by CMV exposure.

CDR1 and CDR2 are read off the germline V gene as MNHNS and SASEGT. V and J are truncated by 2 bases and 6 bases respectively, leaving an intervening sequence of 10 bases. The CDR3 runs 13 amino acids, cysteine and phenylalanine included. Just CDR3 DNA is preserved here, 39 bases in frame from base 1. In total, approximately 610 healthy bone marrow donors made up the cohort. Cohort members were all nominally healthy when sampled, although unrecorded immune exposures were likely present. The donor tested CMV seropositive and was one of the 289 seropositive cohort members. A peripheral blood sample was collected from each donor, and TCR beta sequencing was performed on peripheral blood mononuclear cells. The Qiagen DNeasy Blood Extraction Kit was used to extract genomic DNA from the blood cell samples. Receptor libraries were prepared by the immunoSEQ multiplex PCR assay. For the multiplex PCR, a mixture combining 60 forward primers for TCR Vbeta segments and 13 reverse primers for TCR Jbeta segments was used. Amplification of the CDR3 region of rearranged TCR beta genes was performed with a multiplex PCR assay on genomic DNA. The amplified TCR beta libraries were sequenced on the Illumina HiSeq System as 87-base-pair reads. The original pipeline was this. In a later analysis, tens of millions of unique TCR beta chains were counted across the 500 to 850 repertoires, and roughly 10 million of these chains were shared by at least two donors. A nearest-neighbor algorithm error-corrected the raw reads and collapsed the reads into unique sequences, merging closely related sequences to remove PCR and sequencing errors. CDR3 sequences were aligned to IMGT reference sequences to assign V, D and J gene segments. For a sequence to be retained, at least a six-nucleotide match to both a V gene segment and a J gene segment was required. Rearrangements were called productive when the CDR3 lacked stop codons and stayed in frame with V and J; all others were non-productive. Following IMGT convention, CDR3 was defined as the stretch from the second conserved V-encoded cysteine up to the conserved J-encoded phenylalanine. The earlier analysis of 500 to 600 of the donors excluded sequences that lacked an unambiguous match to a single V gene segment. In an earlier analysis of some 590 of the donors, a V segment was called functional when productive rearrangements were above 56.7%, and segregating when the standard deviation between donors exceeded 5%. A statistical classification framework was built for diagnosing cytomegalovirus status from the catalog of TCR beta chain sequences. In a later analysis, V and J genes were assigned by comparing TCR nucleotide sequences against IMGT/GENE-DB human TR gene sequences. In a later analysis, CDR3 sequences and most-parsimonious VDJ recombination scenarios were assigned using the TCRdist pipeline. In a later analysis, each TCR beta chain was defined by its CDR3 amino acid sequence together with its V-gene family, and reads lacking a unique V-gene family were excluded. As a way to deal with suspected cross-contamination and a sequencing artifact, a later analysis dropped under 600 nucleotide sequences that were highly shared and had low generation probability. A later analysis calculated a clonal expansion index for each public chain from normalized within-repertoire ranks of inferred template counts. Generation probabilities in a later analysis came from a VDJ recombination model fitted to out-of-frame rearrangements, and those results were checked against IGoR. Hypergeometric tests were used in a later analysis to score TCR-TCR, TCR-HLA and TCR-CMV co-occurrence, with a repertoire-size bias correction applied to the TCR pairs. To estimate false discovery rates, a later analysis permuted the HLA or CMV assignments 20 times. In a later analysis, co-occurring TCRs were grouped using DBSCAN, and TCRdist sequence similarity was added for clustering within HLA-allele-positive subsets. Co-occurrence clustering excluded repertoires with fewer than 30,000 or more than 120,000 public chains, plus five with anomalous nucleotide sharing. As stored in TCRdb, this immuneACCESS dataset retains in-frame rearrangements with V and J assigned. A fraction of the clones does not appear; measured against another copy, unresolved V genes explain less than half of the discrepancy, and the remainder lacks a known reason. The DNA gave D and trimming, while V, J and clone size come from that table. The table for this sample lists 140,000 to 150,000 clones; over 70% of them were counted only once. The ten largest account for roughly 6.3% of the sample.

The source material was PBMCs. Recombination connected TRBV6-1 to TRBJ2-5; a tentative D match to TRBD2 spans 6 bases. This TCR derives from a woman in her thirties or forties in good health and CMV-seropositive. The DNA sequence is given as TGTGCCAGCAGTGAATCGGGAGTACAGACCCAGTACTTC. Its protein is CASSESGVQTQYF.